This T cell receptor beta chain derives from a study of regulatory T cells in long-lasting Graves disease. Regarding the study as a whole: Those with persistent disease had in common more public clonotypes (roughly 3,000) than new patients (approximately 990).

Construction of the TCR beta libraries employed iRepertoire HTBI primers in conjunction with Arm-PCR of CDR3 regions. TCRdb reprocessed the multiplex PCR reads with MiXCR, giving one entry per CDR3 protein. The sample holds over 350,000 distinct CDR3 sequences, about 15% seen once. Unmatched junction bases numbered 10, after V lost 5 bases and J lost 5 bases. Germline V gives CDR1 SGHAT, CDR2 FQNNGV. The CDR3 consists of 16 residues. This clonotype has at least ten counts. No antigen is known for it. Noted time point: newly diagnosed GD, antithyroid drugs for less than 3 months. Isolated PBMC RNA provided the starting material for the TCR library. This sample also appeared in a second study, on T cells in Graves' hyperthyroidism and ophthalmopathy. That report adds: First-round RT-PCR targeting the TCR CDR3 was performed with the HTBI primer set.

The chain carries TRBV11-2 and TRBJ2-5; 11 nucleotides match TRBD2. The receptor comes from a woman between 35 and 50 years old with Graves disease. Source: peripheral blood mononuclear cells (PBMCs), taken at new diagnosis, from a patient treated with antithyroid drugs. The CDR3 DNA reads TGTGCCAGCAGCAACCGTAGCGGGAGGGCGAGTGAGACCCAGTACTTC. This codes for CASSNRSGRASETQYF. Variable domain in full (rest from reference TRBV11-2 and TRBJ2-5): EAGVAQSPRYKIIEKRQSVAFWCNPISGHATLYWYQQILGQGPKLLIQFQNNGVVDDSQLPKDRFSAERLKGVDSTLKIQPAKLEDSAVYLCASSNRSGRASETQYFGPGTRLLVL.